This TCR beta chain was sequenced for a study of spatial heterogeneity in lung cancer. The study's findings and limits: Within tumors, counts of expanded alpha and beta TCRs tracked tumor mutation counts.

This CDR3 is built from 15 residues. Trimming removed 5 bases at V and 4 bases at J, with 15 bases between. CDR1 and CDR2 from the germline V gene are KGHSH and LQKENI. The time point was: sample taken at primary tumor resection. The cohort: approximately 66 early-stage, untreated non-small cell lung cancer patients. Unsorted whole RNA from tumor, nontumor lung or frozen PBMC underwent sequencing. Only one count was recorded for this clonotype. What it recognizes is unknown. All TCR cDNA molecules were individually tagged with a unique molecular identifier. A single record per CDR3 protein comes from TCRdb applying MiXCR to the 5' RACE reads. This table has about 15,000 distinct CDR3 sequences, 7.3% appearing once.

Specimen: lung tumor tissue, collected at surgery. The receptor was derived from a male donor with early-stage non-small cell lung cancer. The chain employs TRBV18 and TRBJ1-5; D possibly corresponds to TRBD1 (6 bases). The CDR3 DNA reads as TGTGCCAGCTCATCCTCTGGACAGACAAATCAGCCCCAGCATTTT. Amino acid sequence: CASSSSGQTNQPQHF.